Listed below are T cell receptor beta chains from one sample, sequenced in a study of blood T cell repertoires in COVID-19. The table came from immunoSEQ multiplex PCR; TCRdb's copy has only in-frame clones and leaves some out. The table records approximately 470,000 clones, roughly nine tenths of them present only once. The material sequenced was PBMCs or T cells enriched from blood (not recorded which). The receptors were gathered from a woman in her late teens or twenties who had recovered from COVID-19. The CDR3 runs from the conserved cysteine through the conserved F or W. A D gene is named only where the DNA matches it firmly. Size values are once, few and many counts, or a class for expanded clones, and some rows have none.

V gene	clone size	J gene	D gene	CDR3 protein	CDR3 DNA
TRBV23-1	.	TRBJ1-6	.	CASSPQGIEGGSPLHF	TGCGCCAGCAGTCCTCAAGGGATTGAGGGAGGTTCACCCCTCCACTTT
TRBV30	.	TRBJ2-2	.	CAYRDGAGELFF	TGTGCCTACAGGGACGGGGCCGGGGAGCTGTTTTTT
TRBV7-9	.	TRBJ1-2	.	CASSLEPYYGYTF	TGTGCCAGCAGCTTAGAGCCATACTATGGCTACACCTTC
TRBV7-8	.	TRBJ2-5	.	CASRTDPRETQYF	TGTGCCAGTAGGACAGATCCCCGGGAGACCCAGTACTTC
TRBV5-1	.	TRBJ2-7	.	CASSYNRDYEQYF	TGCGCCAGCAGCTACAACAGGGACTACGAGCAGTACTTC
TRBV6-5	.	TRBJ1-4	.	CASSSDSAGEKLFF	TGTGCCAGCAGTTCAGACAGTGCCGGTGAAAAACTGTTTTTT
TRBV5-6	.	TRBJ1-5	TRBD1	CASSFEGAVNNQPQHF	TGTGCCAGCAGCTTTGAGGGGGCAGTGAACAATCAGCCCCAGCATTTT
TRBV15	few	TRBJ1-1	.	CATSRADVRGTEAFF	TGTGCCACCAGCAGGGCAGATGTCAGGGGCACTGAAGCTTTCTTT
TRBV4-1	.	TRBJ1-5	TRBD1	CASSQDTGQGSQPQHF	TGCGCCAGCAGCCAAGACACCGGACAGGGGAGTCAGCCCCAGCATTTT
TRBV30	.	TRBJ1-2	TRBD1	CAWSVRGTGVGYTF	TGTGCCTGGAGTGTACGGGGGACAGGCGTCGGCTACACCTTC
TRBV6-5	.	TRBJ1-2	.	CASSYGGSRYGYTF	TGTGCCAGCAGTTACGGGGGCAGCCGCTATGGCTACACCTTC
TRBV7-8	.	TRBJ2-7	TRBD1	CASSYGTGGREQYF	TGTGCCAGCAGTTACGGGACAGGGGGACGCGAGCAGTACTTC
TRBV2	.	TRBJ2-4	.	CASSDNENIQYF	TGTGCCAGCAGTGATAATGAAAACATTCAGTACTTC
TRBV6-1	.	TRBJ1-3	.	CASSEQRFSGNTIYF	TGTGCCAGCAGTGAACAACGGTTCTCTGGAAACACCATATATTTT
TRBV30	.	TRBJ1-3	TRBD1	CAWSRDREGNTIYF	TGTGCCTGGAGCCGAGACAGGGAAGGAAACACCATATATTTT
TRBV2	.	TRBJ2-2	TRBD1	CASSESRGRIGELFF	TGTGCCAGCAGTGAGAGCAGGGGGCGTATCGGGGAGCTGTTTTTT
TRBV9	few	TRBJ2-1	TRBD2	CASSVQAGGFNEQFF	TGTGCCAGCAGCGTACAAGCGGGGGGTTTCAATGAGCAGTTCTTC
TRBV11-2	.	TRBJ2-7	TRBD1	CASSPVGRTGGYEQYF	TGTGCCAGCAGCCCAGTGGGGAGGACAGGGGGCTACGAGCAGTACTTC
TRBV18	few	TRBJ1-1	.	CASSREGHLAFF	TGTGCCAGCTCACGTGAGGGACACCTCGCTTTCTTT
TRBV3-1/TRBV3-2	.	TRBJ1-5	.	CASSGANSNQPQHF	TGTGCCAGTTCTGGTGCTAATAGCAATCAGCCCCAGCATTTT
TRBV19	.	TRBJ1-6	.	CASSINSQDSPLHF	TGTGCCAGTAGTATTAACAGCCAAGATTCACCCCTCCACTTT
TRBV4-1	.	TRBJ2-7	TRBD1	CASSQGGQGSYEQYF	TGCGCCAGCAGCCAAGGGGGACAGGGATCCTACGAGCAGTACTTC
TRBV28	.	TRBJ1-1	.	CASKDRNTEAFF	TGTGCCAGCAAAGACAGGAACACTGAAGCTTTCTTT
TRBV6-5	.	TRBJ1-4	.	CASSRGGRRNEKLFF	TGTGCCAGCAGCCGGGGGGGGAGGCGCAATGAAAAACTGTTTTTT
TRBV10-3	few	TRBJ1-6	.	CATKGDTYNSPLHF	TGTGCCACGAAGGGGGACACCTACAATTCACCCCTCCACTTT
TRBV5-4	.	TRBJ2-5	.	CASSLVAEETQYF	TGTGCCAGCAGCTTGGTGGCAGAAGAGACCCAGTACTTC
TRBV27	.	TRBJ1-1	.	CASSISYSTTEAFF	TGTGCCAGCAGCATTAGCTACTCAACGACTGAAGCTTTCTTT
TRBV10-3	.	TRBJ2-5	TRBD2	CAISESSGGRETQYF	TGTGCCATCAGTGAGTCTAGCGGGGGAAGGGAGACCCAGTACTTC
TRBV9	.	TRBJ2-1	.	CASSVGGPSYNEQFF	TGTGCCAGCAGCGTGGGGGGGCCGTCCTACAATGAGCAGTTCTTC
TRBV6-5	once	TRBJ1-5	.	CASRTNSFNQPQHF	TGTGCCAGCAGGACAAACAGTTTCAATCAGCCCCAGCATTTT
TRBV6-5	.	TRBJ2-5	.	CASRLTGEETQYF	TGTGCCAGCAGACTTACAGGTGAAGAGACCCAGTACTTC
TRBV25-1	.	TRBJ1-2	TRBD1	CASSKWGTGPERGYTF	TGTGCCAGCAGTAAATGGGGGACAGGTCCTGAACGTGGCTACACCTTC
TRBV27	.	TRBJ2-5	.	CASSLSNPQGETQYF	TGTGCCAGCAGTTTATCTAATCCCCAGGGGGAGACCCAGTACTTC
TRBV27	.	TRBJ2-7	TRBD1	CASSLGTEGYEQYF	TGTGCCAGCAGTTTGGGGACAGAGGGCTACGAGCAGTACTTC
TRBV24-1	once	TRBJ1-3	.	CATRASSGNTIYF	TGTGCCACCAGGGCAAGCTCTGGAAACACCATATATTTT
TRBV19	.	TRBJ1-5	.	CASSRTAETDQPQHF	TGTGCCAGTAGTCGCACAGCCGAGACGGATCAGCCCCAGCATTTT